This T cell receptor beta chain was documented in a study of cytomegalovirus exposure and HLA in healthy donors. Regarding the study as a whole: One later analysis, an examination of the roughly 130 validation repertoires, found that first-cohort TCR clusters tended to co-occur in them. Reports indicated that the classifier achieved high specificity and sensitivity in diagnosing cytomegalovirus status. Under in vitro conditions, a few CMV-associated chains were confirmed as specific for CMV antigens.

Concerning this clone: The antigen is undetermined.

Sequenced by immunoSEQ multiplex PCR; TCRdb stores in-frame clones only, minus some. The table lists 130,000 or so clones, 85% to 90% of them singletons. Germline-derived CDR1 and CDR2 are WSHSY and SAAADI. The CDR3 spans 14 residues. Unmatched junction bases numbered 6, after V lost 3 bases and J lost 7 bases. The source material was PBMCs. The TCR comes from a man under 40 in good health and CMV-seronegative. The rearrangement links TRBV10-2 to TRBJ1-2; 9 bases are shared with TRBD1. As DNA, the CDR3 is TGCGCCAGCAGTGACCCTGGACAGGGGAGTGGCTACACCTTC. Translation: CASSDPGQGSGYTF.